These T cell receptor beta chains were read from a single sample in a study of blood T cell repertoires in COVID-19. Clones were read by immunoSEQ multiplex PCR, and TCRdb kept only the in-frame ones, dropping some. The sample holds hundreds of thousands of clones, 80% to 90% seen once. Sequencing input: PBMCs or T cells enriched from blood (not recorded which). These TCRs come from a man between 25 and 39 years old who had recovered from COVID-19. The conserved cysteine and the conserved F or W are not part of the CDR3 here. Fields, in order: D gene, V gene, J gene, CDR3 protein. D genes are given only for firm matches.

D: TRBD2; V: TRBV19; J: TRBJ2-7; CDR3: ASSSLAGGGYEQY
D: TRBD1; V: TRBV27; J: TRBJ2-1; CDR3: ASSPGPGTGINEQF
D: -; V: TRBV5-1; J: TRBJ1-5; CDR3: ASSLEGGLSNQPQH
D: TRBD1; V: TRBV19; J: TRBJ1-6; CDR3: ASSRQGMAPLH
D: TRBD1; V: TRBV9; J: TRBJ1-2; CDR3: ASSVRDSPNYGYT
D: -; V: TRBV20-1; J: TRBJ1-5; CDR3: SASPRGQPQH
D: -; V: TRBV6-2/TRBV6-3; J: TRBJ2-2; CDR3: ASSHGSGELF
D: -; V: TRBV7-8; J: TRBJ2-1; CDR3: ASSFPKREVGGKWGNEQF
D: TRBD2; V: TRBV15; J: TRBJ2-3; CDR3: ATSRVKSAGGTDTQY
D: -; V: TRBV28; J: TRBJ1-3; CDR3: ASSLLGLGAPSGNTIY
D: TRBD2; V: TRBV24-1; J: TRBJ2-5; CDR3: ATSVLRGARETQY
D: -; V: TRBV7-2; J: TRBJ1-2; CDR3: ASSLDQTVGASYGYT
D: TRBD1; V: TRBV29-1; J: TRBJ1-1; CDR3: SVEGQGGTGAF
D: TRBD1; V: TRBV9; J: TRBJ1-2; CDR3: ASSASTGGGYGYT